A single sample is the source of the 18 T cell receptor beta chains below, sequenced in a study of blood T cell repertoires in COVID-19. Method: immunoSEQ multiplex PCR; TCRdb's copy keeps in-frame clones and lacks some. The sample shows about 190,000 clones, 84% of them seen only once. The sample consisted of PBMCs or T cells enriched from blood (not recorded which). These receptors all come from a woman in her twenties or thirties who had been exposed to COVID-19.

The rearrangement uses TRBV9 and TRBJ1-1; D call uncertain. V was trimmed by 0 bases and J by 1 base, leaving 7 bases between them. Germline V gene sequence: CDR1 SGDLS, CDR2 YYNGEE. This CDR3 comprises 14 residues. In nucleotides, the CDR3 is TGTGCCAGCAGCGTAGGACGGGGGAACACTGAAGCTTTCTTT. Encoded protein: CASSVGRGNTEAFF.

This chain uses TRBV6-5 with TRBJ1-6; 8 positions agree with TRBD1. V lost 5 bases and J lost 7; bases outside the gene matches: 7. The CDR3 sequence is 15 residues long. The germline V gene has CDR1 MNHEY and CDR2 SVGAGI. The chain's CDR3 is CASSPRTGQNSPLHF. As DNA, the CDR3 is TGTGCCAGCAGTCCCCGGACAGGGCAAAATTCACCCCTCCACTTT.

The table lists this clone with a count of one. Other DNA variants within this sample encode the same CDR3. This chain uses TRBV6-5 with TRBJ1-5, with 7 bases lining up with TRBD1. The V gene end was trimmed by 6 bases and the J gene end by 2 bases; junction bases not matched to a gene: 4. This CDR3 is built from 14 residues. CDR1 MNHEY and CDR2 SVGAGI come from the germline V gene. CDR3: CASRTGYGNQPQHF. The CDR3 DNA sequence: TGTGCCAGCAGGACAGGGTATGGCAATCAGCCCCAGCATTTT.

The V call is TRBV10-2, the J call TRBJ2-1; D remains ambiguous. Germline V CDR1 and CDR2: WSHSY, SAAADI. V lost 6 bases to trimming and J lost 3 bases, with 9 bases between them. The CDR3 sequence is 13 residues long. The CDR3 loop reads CASRLVGYNEQFF. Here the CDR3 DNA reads TGCGCCAGCAGACTCGTTGGCTACAATGAGCAGTTCTTC.

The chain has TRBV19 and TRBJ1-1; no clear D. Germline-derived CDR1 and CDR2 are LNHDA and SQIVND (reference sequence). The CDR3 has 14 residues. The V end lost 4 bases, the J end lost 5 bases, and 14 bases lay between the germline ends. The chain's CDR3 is CASSKEKGVTEAFF. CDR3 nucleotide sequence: TGTGCCAGTAGTAAGGAAAAGGGAGTAACTGAAGCTTTCTTT.

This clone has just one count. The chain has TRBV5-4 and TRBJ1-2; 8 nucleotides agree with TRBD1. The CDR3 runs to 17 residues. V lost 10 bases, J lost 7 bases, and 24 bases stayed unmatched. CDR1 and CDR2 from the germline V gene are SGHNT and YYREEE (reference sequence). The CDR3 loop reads CAVALGQGGPFASGYTF. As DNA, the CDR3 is TGTGCCGTCGCCCTCGGACAGGGTGGACCCTTTGCTAGTGGCTACACCTTC.

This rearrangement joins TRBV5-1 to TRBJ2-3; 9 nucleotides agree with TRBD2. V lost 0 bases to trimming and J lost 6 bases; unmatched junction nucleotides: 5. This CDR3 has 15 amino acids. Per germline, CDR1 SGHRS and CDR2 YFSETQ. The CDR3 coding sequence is TGCGCCAGCAGCTTGGGGCTAGCGGGGCCGGATACGCAGTATTTT. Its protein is CASSLGLAGPDTQYF.

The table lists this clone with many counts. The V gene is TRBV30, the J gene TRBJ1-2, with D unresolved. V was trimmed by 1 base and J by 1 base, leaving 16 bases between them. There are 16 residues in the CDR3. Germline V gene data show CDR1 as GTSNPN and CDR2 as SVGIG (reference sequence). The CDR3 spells CAWSGARSHNNYGYTF. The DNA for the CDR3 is TGTGCCTGGAGTGGGGCAAGAAGCCATAATAACTATGGCTACACCTTC. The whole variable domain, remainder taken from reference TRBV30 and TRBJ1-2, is SQTIHQWPATLVQPVGSPLSLECTVEGTSNPNLYWYRQAAGRGLQLLFYSVGIGQISSEVPQNLSASRPQDRQFILSSKKLLLSDSGFYLCAWSGARSHNNYGYTFGSGTRLTVV.

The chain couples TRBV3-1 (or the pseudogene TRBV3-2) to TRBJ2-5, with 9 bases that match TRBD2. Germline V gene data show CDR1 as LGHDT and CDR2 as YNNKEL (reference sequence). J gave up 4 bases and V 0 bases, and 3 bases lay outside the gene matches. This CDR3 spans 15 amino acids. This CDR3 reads CASSQEGGGVETQYF. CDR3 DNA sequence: TGTGCCAGCAGCCAAGAAGGCGGGGGGGTAGAGACCCAGTACTTC.

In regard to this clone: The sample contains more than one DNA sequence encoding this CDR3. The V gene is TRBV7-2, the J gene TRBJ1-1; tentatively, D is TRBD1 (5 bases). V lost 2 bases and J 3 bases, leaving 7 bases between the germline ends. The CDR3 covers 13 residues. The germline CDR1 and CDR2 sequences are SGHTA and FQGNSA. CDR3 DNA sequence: TGTGCCAGCAGCTTACAGGGTTACACTGAAGCTTTCTTT. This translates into CASSLQGYTEAFF.

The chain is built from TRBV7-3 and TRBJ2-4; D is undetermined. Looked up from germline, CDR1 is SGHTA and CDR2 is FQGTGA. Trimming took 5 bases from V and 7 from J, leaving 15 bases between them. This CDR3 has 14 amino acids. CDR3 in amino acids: CASSATPPPNIQYF. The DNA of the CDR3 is TGTGCCAGCAGCGCCACTCCCCCCCCTAACATTCAGTACTTC.

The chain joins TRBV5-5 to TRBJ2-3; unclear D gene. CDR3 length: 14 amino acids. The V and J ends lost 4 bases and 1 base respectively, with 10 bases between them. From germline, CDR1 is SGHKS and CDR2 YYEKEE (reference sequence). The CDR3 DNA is TGTGCCAGCAGCCGTTTTCAGGGCACAGATACGCAGTATTTT. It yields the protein CASSRFQGTDTQYF.

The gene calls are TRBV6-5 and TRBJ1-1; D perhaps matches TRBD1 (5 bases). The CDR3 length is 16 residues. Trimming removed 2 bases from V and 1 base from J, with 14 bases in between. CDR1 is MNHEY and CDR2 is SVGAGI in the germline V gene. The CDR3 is CASSYPPDSPNTEAFF. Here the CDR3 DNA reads TGTGCCAGCAGTTACCCTCCCGACAGTCCGAACACTGAAGCTTTCTTT.

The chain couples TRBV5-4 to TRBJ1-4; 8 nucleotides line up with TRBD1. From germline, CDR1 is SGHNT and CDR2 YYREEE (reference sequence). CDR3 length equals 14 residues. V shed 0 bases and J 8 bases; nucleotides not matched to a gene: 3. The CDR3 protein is CASSLVGQGEKLFF. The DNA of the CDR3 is TGTGCCAGCAGCTTGGTAGGACAGGGCGAAAAACTGTTTTTT.

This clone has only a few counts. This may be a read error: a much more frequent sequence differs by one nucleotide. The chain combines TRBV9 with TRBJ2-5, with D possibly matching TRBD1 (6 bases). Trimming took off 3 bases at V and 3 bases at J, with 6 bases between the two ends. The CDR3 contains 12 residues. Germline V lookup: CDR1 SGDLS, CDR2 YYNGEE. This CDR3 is CASSGTEETQYF. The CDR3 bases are TGTGCCAGCAGCGGGACAGAAGAGACCCAGTACTTC.

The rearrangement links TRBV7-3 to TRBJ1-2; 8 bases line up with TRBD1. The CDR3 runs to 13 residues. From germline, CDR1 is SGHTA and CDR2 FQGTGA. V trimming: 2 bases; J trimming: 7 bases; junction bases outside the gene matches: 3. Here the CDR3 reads CASSLRQGIGYTF. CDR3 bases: TGTGCCAGCAGCTTACGACAGGGGATTGGCTACACCTTC.

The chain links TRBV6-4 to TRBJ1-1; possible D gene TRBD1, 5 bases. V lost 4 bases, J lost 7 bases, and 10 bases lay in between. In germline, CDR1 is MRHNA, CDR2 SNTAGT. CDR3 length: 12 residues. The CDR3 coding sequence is TGTGCCAGCAGTGGGCCGGGGGGTGAAGCTTTCTTT. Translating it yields CASSGPGGEAFF.

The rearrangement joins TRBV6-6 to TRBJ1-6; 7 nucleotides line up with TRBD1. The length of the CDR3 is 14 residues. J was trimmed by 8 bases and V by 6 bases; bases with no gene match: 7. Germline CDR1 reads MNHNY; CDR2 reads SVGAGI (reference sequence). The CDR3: CASSRTGVHSPLHF. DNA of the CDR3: TGTGCCAGCAGCCGTACAGGGGTGCATTCACCCCTCCACTTT.